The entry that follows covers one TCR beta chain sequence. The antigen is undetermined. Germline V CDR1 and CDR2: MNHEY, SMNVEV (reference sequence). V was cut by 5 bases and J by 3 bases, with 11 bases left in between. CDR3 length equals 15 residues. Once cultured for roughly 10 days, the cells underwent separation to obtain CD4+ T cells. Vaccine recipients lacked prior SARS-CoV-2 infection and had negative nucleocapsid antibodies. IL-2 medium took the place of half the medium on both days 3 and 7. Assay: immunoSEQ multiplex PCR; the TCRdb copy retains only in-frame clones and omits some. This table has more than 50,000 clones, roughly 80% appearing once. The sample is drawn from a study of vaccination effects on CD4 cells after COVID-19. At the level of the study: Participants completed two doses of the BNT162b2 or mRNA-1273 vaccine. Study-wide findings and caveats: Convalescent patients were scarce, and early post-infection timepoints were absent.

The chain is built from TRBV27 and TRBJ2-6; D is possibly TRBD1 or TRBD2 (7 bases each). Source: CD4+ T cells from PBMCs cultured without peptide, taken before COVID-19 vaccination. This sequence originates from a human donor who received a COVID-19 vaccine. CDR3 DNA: TGTGCCAGCAGTACAGGGGAGGGTGGGGCCAACGTCCTGACTTTC. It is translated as CASSTGEGGANVLTF.